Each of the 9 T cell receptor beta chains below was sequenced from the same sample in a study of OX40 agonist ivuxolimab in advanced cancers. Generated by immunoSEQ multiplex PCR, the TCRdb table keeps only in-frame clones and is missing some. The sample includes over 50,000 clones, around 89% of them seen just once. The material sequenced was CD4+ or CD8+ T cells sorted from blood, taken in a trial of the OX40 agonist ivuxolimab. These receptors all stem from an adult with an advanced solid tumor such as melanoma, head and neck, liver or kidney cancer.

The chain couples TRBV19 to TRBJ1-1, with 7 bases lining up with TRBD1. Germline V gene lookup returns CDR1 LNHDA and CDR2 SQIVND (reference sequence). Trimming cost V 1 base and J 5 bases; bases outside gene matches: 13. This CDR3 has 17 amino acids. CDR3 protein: CASSIGLQRGQETEAFF. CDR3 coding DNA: TGTGCCAGTAGTATAGGCCTTCAGAGGGGGCAGGAAACTGAAGCTTTCTTT.

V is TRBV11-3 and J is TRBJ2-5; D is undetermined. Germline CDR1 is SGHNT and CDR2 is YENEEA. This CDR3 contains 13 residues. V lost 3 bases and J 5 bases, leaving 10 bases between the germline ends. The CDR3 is CASSLGKRETQYF. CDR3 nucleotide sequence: TGTGCCAGCAGCTTGGGCAAACGGGAGACCCAGTACTTC.

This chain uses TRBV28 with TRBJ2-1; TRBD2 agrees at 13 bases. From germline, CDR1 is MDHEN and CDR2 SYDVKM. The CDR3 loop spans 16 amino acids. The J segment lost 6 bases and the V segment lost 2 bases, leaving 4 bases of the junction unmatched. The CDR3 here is CASSLMGLAGSNEQFF. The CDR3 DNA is TGTGCCAGCAGTTTAATGGGACTAGCGGGAAGCAATGAGCAGTTCTTC. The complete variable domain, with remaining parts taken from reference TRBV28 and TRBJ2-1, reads DVKVTQSSRYLVKRTGEKVFLECVQDMDHENMFWYRQDPGLGLRLIYFSYDVKMKEKGDIPEGYSVSREKKERFSLILESASTNQTSMYLCASSLMGLAGSNEQFFGPGTRLTVL.

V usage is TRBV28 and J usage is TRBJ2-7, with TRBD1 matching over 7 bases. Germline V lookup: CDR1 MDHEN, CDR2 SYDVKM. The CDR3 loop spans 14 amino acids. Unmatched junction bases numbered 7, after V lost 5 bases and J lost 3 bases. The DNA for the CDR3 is TGTGCCAGCAGTCTGACAGGGACCCTCTACGAGCAGTACTTC. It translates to CASSLTGTLYEQYF.

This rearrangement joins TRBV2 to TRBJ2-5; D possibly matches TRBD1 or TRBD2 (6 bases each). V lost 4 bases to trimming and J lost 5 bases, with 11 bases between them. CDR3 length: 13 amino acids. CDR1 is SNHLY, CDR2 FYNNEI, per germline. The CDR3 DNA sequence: TGTGCCAGCAGTGTAGGGGGGACGGAGACCCAGTACTTC. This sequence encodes CASSVGGTETQYF.

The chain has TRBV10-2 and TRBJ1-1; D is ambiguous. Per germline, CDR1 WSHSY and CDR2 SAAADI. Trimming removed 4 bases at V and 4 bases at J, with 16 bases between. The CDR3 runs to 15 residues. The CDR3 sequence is CASSAFGVLATEAFF. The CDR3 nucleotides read TGCGCCAGCAGTGCCTTTGGGGTCCTCGCCACTGAAGCTTTCTTT.

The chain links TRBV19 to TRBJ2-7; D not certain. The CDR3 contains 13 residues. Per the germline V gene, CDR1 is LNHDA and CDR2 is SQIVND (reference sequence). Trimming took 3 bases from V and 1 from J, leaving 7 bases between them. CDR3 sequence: CASSIGYSYEQYF. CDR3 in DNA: TGTGCCAGTAGTATTGGGTATTCCTACGAGCAGTACTTC. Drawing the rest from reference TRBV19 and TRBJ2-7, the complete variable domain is DGGITQSPKYLFRKEGQNVTLSCEQNLNHDAMYWYRQDPGQGLRLIYYSQIVNDFQKGDIAEGYSVSREKKESFPLTVTSAQKNPTAFYLCASSIGYSYEQYFGPGTRLTVT.

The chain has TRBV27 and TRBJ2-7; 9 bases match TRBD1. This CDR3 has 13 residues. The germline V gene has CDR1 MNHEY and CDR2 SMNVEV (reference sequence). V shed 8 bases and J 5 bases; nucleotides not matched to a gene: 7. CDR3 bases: TGTGCCAGCTCGAGGGGGGACAGGGACGAGCAGTACTTC. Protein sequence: CASSRGDRDEQYF.

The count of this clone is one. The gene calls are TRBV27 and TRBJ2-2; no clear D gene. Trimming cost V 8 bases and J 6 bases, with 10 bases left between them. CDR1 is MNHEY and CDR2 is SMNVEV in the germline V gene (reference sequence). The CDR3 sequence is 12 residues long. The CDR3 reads CASGLWSGELFF. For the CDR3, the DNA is TGTGCCAGCGGATTGTGGTCCGGGGAGCTGTTTTTT.